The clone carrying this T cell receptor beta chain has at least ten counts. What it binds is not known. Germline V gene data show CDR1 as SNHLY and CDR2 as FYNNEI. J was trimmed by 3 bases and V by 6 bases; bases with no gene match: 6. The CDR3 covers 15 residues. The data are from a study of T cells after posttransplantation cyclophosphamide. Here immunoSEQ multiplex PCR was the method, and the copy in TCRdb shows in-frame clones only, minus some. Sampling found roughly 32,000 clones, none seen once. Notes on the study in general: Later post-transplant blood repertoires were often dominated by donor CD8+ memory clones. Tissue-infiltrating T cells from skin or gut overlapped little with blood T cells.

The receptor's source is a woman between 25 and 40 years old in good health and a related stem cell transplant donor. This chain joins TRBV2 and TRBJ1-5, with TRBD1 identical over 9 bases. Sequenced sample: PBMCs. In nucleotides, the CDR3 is TGTGCCAGCAGCCCGGACAGGGGTTTCAATCAGCCCCAGCATTTT. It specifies CASSPDRGFNQPQHF. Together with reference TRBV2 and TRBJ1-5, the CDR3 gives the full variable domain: EPEVTQTPSHQVTQMGQEVILRCVPISNHLYFYWYRQILGQKVEFLVSFYNNEISEKSEIFDDQFSVERPDGSNFTLKIRSTKLEDSAMYFCASSPDRGFNQPQHFGDGTRLSIL.